This T cell receptor beta chain was retrieved from a study of T cell changes during pregnancy in multiple sclerosis. The CDR3 has 17 amino acids. V lost 5 bases, J lost 4 bases, and 13 bases stayed unmatched. Germline loops: CDR1 SGHTA, CDR2 FQGTGA. The method was immunoSEQ multiplex PCR; TCRdb's version includes in-frame clones alone and lacks a portion of them. The sample lists about 110,000 clones; 75% to 95% were seen once. The chain uses TRBV7-3 and TRBJ2-2; TRBD2 matches 7 bases. The origin of this receptor is a female donor with multiple sclerosis, enrolled in a pregnancy study. Sample: peripheral blood, taken before pregnancy. The CDR3 is CASSPRAGVSGTGELFF. For the CDR3, the DNA is TGTGCCAGCAGCCCAAGGGCGGGAGTTTCGGGCACCGGGGAGCTGTTTTTT.